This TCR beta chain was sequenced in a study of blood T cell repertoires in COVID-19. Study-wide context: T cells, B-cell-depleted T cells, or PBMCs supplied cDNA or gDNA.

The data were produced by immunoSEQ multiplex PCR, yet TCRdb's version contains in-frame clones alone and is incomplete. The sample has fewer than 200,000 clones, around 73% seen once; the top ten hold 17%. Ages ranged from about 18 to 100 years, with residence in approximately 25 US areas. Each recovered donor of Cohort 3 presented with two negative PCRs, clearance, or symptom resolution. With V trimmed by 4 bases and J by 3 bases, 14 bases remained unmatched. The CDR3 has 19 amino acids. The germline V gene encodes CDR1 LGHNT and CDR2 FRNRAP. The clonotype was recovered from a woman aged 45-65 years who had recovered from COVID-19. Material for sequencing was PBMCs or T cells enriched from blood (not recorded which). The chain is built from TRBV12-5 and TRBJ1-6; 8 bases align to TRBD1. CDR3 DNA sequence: TGTGCTAGTGGTTCCCCACCGGGACAGGAAAGTTACTATAATTCACCCCTCCACTTT. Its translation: CASGSPPGQESYYNSPLHF.